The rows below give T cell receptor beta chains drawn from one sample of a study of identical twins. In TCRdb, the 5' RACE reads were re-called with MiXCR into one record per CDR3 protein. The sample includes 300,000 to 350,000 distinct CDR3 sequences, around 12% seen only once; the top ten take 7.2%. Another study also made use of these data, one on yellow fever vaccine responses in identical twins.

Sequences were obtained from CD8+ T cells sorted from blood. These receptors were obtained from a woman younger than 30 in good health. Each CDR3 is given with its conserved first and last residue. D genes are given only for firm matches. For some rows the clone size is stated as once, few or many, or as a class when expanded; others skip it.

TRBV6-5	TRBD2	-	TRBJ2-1	TGTGCCAGCAGTTCTCTACTAGCGGGGGGAAACAATGAGCAGTTCTTC	CASSSLLAGGNNEQFF
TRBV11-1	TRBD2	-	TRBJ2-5	TGTGCCAGCAGCGGGGAACTAGCGGGAGGGCCGTACCAAGAGACCCAGTACTTC	CASSGELAGGPYQETQYF
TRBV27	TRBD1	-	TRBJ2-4	TGTGCCAGCAGTTTAGTTGGGACAGACATTCAGTACTTC	CASSLVGTDIQYF
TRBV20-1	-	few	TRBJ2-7	TGCAGTGCTACCCCGGGGAGCTCCTACGAGCAGTACTTC	CSATPGSSYEQYF
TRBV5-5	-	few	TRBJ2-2	TGTGCCAGCAGCCCGGAGGGGGGGCCGGGCACCGGGGAGCTGTTTTTT	CASSPEGGPGTGELFF
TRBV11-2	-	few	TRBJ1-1	TGTGCCAGCAGCCCCAATAGTCCCGGAGGGTTGGGAAACACTGAAGCTTTCTTT	CASSPNSPGGLGNTEAFF
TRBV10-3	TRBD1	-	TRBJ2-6	TGTGCCATCAGTGAGTTTCCGACAGGGAGCTCTGGGGCCAACGTCCTGACTTTC	CAISEFPTGSSGANVLTF
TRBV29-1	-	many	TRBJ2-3	TGCAGCGTTGACGGGCGGGCACCTAGCACAGATACGCAGTATTTT	CSVDGRAPSTDTQYF
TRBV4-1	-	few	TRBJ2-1	TGCGCCAGCAGCCAAGAAGGCTACTACAATGAGCAGTTCTTC	CASSQEGYYNEQFF
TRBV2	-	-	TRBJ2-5	TGTGCCAGCAGTGGGGATGAGACCCAGTACTTC	CASSGDETQYF
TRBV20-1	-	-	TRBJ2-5	TGCAGTGCTAGCAGGAAGGACACGTTTAAGACCCAGTACTTC	CSASRKDTFKTQYF
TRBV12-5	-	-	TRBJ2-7	TGTGCTAGTGTTAACATGGGGACTCGTTCGTGGGAGCAGTACTTC	CASVNMGTRSWEQYF
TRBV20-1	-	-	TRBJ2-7	TGCAGTGCTAGAGATGGGGTAGCGGCCTCCTACGAGCAGTACTTC	CSARDGVAASYEQYF
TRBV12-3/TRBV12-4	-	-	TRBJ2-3	TGTGCCAGCAGTTTAGCCGGATACGGATCGGGTACAGATACGCAGTATTTT	CASSLAGYGSGTDTQYF
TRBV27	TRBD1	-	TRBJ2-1	TGTGCCAGCAGTTCAACCGGGACAGTATACAATGAGCAGTTCTTC	CASSSTGTVYNEQFF
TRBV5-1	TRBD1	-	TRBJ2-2	TGCGCTCGCAACCCCGGACAGGGAGGCACCGGGGAGCTGTTTTTT	CARNPGQGGTGELFF
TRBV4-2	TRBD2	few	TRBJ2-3	TGTGCCAGCAGCCCCGGGGAGGGTTGGGATACGCAGTATTTT	CASSPGEGWDTQYF
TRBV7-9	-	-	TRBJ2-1	TGTGCCAGCAGACTGGGGAGCTCCTACAATGAGCAGTTCTTC	CASRLGSSYNEQFF
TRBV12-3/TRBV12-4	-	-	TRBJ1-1	TGTGCCAGCAGTTTAGCGGAGGCCAAACCGAACACTGAAGCTTTCTTT	CASSLAEAKPNTEAFF
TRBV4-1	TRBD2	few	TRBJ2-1	TGCGCCAGCAGCCAGTTTGGTAGCGGGGTATCGTACAATGAGCAGTTCTTC	CASSQFGSGVSYNEQFF
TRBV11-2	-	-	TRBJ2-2	TGTGCCAGCAGCTCCCACTCAACCACCGGGGAGCTGTTTTTT	CASSSHSTTGELFF
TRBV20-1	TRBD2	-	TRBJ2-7	TGCAGTGCTAGTACTAGCGGTACACCCTACGAGCAGTACTTC	CSASTSGTPYEQYF